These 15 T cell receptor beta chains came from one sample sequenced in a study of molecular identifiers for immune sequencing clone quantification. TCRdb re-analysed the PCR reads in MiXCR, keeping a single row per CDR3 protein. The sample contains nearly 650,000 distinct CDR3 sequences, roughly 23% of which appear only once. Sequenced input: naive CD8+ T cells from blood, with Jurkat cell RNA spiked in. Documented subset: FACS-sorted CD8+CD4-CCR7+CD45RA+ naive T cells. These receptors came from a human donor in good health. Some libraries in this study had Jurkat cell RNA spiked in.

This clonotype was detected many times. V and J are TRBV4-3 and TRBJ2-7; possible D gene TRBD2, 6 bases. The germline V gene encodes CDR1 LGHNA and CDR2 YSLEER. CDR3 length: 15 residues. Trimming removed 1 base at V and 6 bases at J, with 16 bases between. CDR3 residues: CASSQGFTGAGEQYF. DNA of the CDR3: TGCGCCAGCAGCCAAGGGTTTACAGGAGCGGGCGAGCAGTACTTC.

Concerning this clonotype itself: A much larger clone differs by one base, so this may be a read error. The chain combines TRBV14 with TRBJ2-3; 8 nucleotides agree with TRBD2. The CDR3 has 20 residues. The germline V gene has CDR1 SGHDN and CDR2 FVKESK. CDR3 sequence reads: CASSQDFGAGELTSTDAQYF. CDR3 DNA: TGTGCCAGCAGCCAAGATTTCGGAGCGGGGGAACTTACTAGCACAGATGCGCAGTATTTT.

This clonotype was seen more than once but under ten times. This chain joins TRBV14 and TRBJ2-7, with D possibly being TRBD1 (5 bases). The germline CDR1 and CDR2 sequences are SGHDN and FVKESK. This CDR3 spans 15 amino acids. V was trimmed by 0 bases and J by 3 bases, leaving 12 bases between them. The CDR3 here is CASSQDVQVLYEQYF. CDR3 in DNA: TGTGCCAGCAGCCAAGATGTACAGGTCCTCTACGAGCAGTACTTC.

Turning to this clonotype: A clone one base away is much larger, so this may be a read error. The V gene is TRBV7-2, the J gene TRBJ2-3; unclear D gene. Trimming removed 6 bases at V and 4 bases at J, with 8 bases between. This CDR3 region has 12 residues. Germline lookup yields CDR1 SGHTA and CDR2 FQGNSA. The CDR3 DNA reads TGTGCCAGCAGGTCCAGCCCAGATACGCAGTATTTT. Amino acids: CASRSSPDTQYF.

CDR3 in amino acids: CASSYWRSRNPYENGYTF. The DNA of the CDR3 is TGTGCCAGCAGTTATTGGAGGTCAAGAAATCCATACGAAAATGGCTACACCTTC. The chain is built from TRBV6-5 and TRBJ1-2; D is unclear. This CDR3 is 18 amino acids long. V was clipped by 3 bases and J by 6 bases, with 26 bases between them. CDR1 and CDR2 from the germline V gene are MNHEY and SVGAGI.

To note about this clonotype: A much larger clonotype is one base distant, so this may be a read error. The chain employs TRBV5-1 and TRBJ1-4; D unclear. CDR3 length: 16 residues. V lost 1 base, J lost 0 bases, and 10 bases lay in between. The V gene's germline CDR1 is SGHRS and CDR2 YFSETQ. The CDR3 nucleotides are TGCGCCAGCAGCTTGACACAGCCCGCAACTAATGAAAAACTGTTTTTT. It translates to CASSLTQPATNEKLFF.

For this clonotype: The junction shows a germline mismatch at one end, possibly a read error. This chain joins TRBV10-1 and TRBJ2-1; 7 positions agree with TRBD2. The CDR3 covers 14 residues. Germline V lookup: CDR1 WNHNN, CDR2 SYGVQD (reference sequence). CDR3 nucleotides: TGCGCCAGCAGTGTAGCGGGTGGGGAAGATGAGCGGTTCTTC. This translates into CASSVAGGEDERFF.

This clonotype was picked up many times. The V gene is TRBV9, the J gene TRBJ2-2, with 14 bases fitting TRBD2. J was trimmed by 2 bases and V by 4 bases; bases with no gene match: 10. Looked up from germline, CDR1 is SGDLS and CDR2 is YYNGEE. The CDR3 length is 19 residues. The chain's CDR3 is CASSPGTSGRQGNTGELFF. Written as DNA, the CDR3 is TGTGCCAGCAGCCCGGGGACTAGCGGGAGACAAGGTAACACCGGGGAGCTGTTTTTT.

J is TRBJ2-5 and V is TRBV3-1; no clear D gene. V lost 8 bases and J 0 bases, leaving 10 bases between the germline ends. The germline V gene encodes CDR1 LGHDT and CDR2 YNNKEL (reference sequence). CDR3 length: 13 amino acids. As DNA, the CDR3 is TGTGCCAGCCGCTACCTCGACCAAGAGACCCAGTACTTC. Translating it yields CASRYLDQETQYF.

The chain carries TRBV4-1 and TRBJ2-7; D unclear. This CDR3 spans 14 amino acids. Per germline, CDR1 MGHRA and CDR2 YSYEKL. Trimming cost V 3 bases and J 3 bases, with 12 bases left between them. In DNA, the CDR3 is TGCGCCAGCAGCCACACCAAAGGAAACTACGAGCAGTACTTC. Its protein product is CASSHTKGNYEQYF.

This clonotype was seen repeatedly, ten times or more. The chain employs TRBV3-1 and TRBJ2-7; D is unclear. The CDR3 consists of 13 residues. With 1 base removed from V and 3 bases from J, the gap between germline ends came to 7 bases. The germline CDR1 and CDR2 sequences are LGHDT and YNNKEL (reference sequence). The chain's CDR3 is CASSQGADYEQYF. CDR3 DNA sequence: TGTGCCAGCAGCCAAGGGGCCGACTACGAGCAGTACTTC.

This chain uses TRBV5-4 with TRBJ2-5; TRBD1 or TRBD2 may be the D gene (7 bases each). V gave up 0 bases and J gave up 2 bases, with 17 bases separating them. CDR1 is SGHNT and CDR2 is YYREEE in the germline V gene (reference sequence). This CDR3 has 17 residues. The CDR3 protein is CASSLVAGGGFQETQYF. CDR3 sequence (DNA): TGTGCCAGCAGCTTGGTGGCAGGGGGAGGGTTTCAAGAGACCCAGTACTTC.

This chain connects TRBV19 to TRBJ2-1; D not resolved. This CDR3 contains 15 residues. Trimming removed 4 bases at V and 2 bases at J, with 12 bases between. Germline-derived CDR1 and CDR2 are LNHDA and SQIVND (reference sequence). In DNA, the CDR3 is TGTGCCAGTAGTACAACAGTGCCCCCCTACAATGAGCAGTTCTTC. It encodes CASSTTVPPYNEQFF.

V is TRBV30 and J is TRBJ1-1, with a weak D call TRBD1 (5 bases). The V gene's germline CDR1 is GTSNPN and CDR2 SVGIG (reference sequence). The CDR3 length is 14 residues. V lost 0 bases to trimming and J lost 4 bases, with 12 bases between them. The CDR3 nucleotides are TGTGCCTGGAGTGTAATCACTGGGGGCACTGAAGCTTTCTTT. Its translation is CAWSVITGGTEAFF.

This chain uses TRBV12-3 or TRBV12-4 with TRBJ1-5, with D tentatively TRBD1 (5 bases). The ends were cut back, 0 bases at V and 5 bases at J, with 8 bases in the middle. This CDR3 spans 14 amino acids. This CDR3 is CASSLAGGDQPQHF. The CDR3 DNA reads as TGTGCCAGCAGTTTAGCCGGAGGGGATCAGCCCCAGCATTTT.